This paragraph reports one T cell receptor (beta chain). Antigen unknown. A junction end diverges from the germline sequence, so it may reflect a read error. The study ran its PCR with 60 Vbeta and 13 Jbeta primers. Sequenced by immunoSEQ multiplex PCR; TCRdb stores in-frame clones only, minus some. The table lists about 120,000 clones, approximately 69% of them singletons, with 4% to 5% in the top ten. CDR3 length: 14 residues. Germline assignment: CDR1 SSHAT and CDR2 FNYEAQ (reference sequence). The source of the sample is a study of cytomegalovirus exposure and HLA in healthy donors. Study-level findings and limits: The dataset shows that most TCR sequences were rare, while some public TCRs occurred in many donors. Versus the approximately 700-donor mean, an Asian-associated ancestry cluster reportedly showed fewer N-insertions in a later analysis.

The chain uses TRBV7-7 and TRBJ2-2, with 9 bases fitting TRBD2. The receptor was derived from a woman between 40 and 55 years old in good health and CMV-seropositive. The sample consisted of PBMCs. The CDR3 DNA reads TGTGCTAGCAGCAATAGCGGGAGTTCTAGGGAGCTGTTTTTT. Translating gives CASSNSGSSRELFF.